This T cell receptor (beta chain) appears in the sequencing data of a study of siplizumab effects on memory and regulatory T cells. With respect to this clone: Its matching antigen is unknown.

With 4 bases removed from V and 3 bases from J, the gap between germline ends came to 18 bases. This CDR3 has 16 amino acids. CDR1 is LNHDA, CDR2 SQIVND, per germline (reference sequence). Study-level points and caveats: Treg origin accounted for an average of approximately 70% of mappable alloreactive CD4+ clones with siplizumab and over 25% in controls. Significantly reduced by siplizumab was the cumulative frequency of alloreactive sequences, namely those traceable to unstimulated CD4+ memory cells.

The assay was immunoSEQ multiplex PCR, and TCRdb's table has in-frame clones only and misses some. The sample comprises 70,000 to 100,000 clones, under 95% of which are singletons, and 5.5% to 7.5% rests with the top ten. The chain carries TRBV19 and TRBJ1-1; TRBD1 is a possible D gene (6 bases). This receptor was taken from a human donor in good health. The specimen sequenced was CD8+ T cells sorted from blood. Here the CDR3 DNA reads TGTGCCAGTAGTAGGGGATCCCGCGGGACATACACTGAAGCTTTCTTT. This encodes CASSRGSRGTYTEAFF.